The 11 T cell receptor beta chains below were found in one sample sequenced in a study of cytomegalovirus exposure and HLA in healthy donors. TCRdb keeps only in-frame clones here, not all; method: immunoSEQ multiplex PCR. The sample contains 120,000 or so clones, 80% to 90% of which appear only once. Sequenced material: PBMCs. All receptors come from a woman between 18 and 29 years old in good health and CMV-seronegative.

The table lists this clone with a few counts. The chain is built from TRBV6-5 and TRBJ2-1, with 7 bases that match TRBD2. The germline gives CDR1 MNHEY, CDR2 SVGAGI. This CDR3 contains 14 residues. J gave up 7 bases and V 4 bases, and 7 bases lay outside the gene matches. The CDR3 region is CASSSSGIGNEQFF. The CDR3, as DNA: TGTGCCAGCAGTTCAAGCGGGATCGGGAATGAGCAGTTCTTC.

The CDR3 bases are TGTGCCAGCAGCGGGGCACACTATAATTCACCCCTCCACTTT. Protein: CASSGAHYNSPLHF. This chain connects TRBV11-2 to TRBJ1-6, with D possibly matching TRBD1 (5 bases). The germline CDR1 and CDR2 sequences are SGHAT and FQNNGV. The CDR3 sequence is 14 residues long. V was pared by 5 bases and J by 3 bases, with 8 bases between. Supplemented by reference TRBV11-2 and TRBJ1-6, the full variable domain reads EAGVAQSPRYKIIEKRQSVAFWCNPISGHATLYWYQQILGQGPKLLIQFQNNGVVDDSQLPKDRFSAERLKGVDSTLKIQPAKLEDSAVYLCASSGAHYNSPLHFGNGTRLTVT.

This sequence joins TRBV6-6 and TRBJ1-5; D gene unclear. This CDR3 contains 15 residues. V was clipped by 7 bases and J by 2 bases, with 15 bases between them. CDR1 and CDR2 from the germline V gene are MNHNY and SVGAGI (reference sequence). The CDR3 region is CASTQREIGNQPQHF. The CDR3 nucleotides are TGTGCCAGCACCCAAAGGGAGATCGGCAATCAGCCCCAGCATTTT.

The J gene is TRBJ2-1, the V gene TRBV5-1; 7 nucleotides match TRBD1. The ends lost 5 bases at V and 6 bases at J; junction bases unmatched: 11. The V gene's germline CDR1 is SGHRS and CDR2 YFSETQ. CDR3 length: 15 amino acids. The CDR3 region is CASRPGQWNRNEQFF. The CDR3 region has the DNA TGCGCCAGCAGACCGGGACAGTGGAACCGCAATGAGCAGTTCTTC.

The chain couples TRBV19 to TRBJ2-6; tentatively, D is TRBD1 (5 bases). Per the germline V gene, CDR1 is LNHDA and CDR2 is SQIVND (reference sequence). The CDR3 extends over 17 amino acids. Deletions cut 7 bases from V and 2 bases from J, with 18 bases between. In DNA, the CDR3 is TGTGCCAGTACCCCCTCGGGTGGCAGGGCTGGGGCCAACGTCCTGACTTTC. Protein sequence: CASTPSGGRAGANVLTF.

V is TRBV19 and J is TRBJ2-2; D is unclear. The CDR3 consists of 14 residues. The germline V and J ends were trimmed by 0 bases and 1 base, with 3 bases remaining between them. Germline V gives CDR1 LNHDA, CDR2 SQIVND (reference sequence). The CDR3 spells CASSIDRNTGELFF. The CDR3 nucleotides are TGTGCCAGTAGTATAGACAGGAACACCGGGGAGCTGTTTTTT.

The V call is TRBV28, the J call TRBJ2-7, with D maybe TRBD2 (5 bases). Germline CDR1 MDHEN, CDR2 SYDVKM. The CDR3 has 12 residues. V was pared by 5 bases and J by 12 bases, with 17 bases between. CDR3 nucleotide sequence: TGTGCCAGCAGTCCCGGGTTCGTTCGGGGGTACTTC. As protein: CASSPGFVRGYF.

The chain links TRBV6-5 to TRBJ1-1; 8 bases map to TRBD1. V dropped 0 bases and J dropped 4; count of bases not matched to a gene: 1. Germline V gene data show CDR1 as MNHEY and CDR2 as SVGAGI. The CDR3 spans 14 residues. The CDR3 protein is CASSYSDRATEAFF. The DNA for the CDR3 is TGTGCCAGCAGTTACTCGGACAGGGCCACTGAAGCTTTCTTT.

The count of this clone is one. The CDR3 sequence: CASSRRSGGDYGYTF. For the CDR3, the DNA is TGTGCCAGTAGTAGACGGTCGGGGGGAGACTATGGCTACACCTTC. The chain has TRBV19 and TRBJ1-2; TRBD1 is a possible D gene (5 bases). V shed 4 bases and J shed 3 bases, with 15 bases lying between them. Per the germline V gene, CDR1 is LNHDA and CDR2 is SQIVND (reference sequence). This CDR3 contains 15 residues.

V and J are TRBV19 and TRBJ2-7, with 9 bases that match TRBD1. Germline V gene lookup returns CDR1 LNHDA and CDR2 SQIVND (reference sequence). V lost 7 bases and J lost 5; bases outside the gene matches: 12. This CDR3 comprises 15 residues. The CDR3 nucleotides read TGTGCCAGTACCCTAAGGCTGGGACAGGGAAACGAGCAGTACTTC. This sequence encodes CASTLRLGQGNEQYF. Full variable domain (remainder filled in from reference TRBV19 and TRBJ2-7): DGGITQSPKYLFRKEGQNVTLSCEQNLNHDAMYWYRQDPGQGLRLIYYSQIVNDFQKGDIAEGYSVSREKKESFPLTVTSAQKNPTAFYLCASTLRLGQGNEQYFGPGTRLTVT.

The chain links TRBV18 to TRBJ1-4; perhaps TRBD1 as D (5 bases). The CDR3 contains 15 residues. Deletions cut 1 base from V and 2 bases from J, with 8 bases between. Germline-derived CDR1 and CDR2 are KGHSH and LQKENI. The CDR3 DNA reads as TGTGCCAGCTCACCACAGGGGTTCACTAATGAAAAACTGTTTTTT. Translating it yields CASSPQGFTNEKLFF. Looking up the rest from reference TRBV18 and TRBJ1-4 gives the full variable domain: NAGVMQNPRHLVRRRGQEARLRCSPMKGHSHVYWYRQLPEEGLKFMVYLQKENIIDESGMPKERFSAEFPKEGPSILRIQQVVRGDSAAYFCASSPQGFTNEKLFFGSGTQLSVL.